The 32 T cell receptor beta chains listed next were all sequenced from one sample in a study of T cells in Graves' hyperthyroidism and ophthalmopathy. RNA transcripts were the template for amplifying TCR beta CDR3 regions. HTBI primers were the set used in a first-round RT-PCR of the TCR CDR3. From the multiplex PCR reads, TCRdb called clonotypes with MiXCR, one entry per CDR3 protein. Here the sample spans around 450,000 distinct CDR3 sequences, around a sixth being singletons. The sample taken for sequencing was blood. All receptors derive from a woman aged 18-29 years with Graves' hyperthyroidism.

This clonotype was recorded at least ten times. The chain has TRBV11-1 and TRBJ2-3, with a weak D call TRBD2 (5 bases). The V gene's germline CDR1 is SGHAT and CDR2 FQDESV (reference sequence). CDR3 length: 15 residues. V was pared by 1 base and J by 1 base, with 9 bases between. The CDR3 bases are TGTGCCAGCAGCTTAGTTATGCGGGGCACAGATACGCAGTATTTT. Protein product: CASSLVMRGTDTQYF. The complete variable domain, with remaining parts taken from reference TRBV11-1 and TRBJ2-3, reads EAEVAQSPRYKITEKSQAVAFWCDPISGHATLYWYRQILGQGPELLVQFQDESVVDDSQLPKDRFSAERLKGVDSTLKIQPAELGDSAMYLCASSLVMRGTDTQYFGPGTRLTVL.

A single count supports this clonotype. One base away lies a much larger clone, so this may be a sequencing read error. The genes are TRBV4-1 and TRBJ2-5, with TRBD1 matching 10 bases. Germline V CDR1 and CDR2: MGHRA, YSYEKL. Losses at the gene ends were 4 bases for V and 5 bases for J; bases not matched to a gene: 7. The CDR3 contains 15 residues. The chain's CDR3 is CASSPRQGAGETQYF. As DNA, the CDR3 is TGCGCCAGCAGCCCGCGACAGGGGGCGGGGGAGACCCAGTACTTC.

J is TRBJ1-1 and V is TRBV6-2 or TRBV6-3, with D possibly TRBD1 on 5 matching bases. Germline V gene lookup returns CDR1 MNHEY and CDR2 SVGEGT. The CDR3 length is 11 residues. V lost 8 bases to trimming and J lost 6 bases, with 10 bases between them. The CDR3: CASGRGSEAFF. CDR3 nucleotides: TGTGCCAGCGGGAGGGGTTCTGAAGCTTTCTTT.

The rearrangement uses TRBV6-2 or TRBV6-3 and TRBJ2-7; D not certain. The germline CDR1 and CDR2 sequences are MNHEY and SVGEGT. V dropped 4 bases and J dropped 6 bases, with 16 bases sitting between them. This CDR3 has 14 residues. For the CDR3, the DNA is TGTGCCAGCAGTTTATCGGGCGGAACCGGCGAGCAGTACTTC. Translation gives CASSLSGGTGEQYF.

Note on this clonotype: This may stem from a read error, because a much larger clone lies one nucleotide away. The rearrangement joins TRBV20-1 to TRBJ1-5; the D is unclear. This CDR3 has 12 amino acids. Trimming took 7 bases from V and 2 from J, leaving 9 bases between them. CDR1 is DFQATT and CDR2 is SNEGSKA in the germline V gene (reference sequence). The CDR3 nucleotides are TGCAGTGGCGGGAGCGGCAATCAGCCCCAGCATTTT. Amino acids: CSGGSGNQPQHF.

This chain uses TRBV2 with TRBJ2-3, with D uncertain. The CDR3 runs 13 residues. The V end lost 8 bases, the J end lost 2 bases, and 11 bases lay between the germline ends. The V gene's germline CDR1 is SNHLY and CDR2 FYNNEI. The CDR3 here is CASSPEHTDTQYF. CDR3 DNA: TGTGCCAGCTCCCCGGAGCACACAGATACGCAGTATTTT.

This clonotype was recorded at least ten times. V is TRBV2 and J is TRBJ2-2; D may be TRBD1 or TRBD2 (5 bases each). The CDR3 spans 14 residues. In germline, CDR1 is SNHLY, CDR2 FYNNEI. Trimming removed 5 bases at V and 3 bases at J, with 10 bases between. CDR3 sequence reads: CASSIGTDTGELFF. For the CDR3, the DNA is TGTGCCAGCAGTATCGGGACGGACACCGGGGAGCTGTTTTTT.

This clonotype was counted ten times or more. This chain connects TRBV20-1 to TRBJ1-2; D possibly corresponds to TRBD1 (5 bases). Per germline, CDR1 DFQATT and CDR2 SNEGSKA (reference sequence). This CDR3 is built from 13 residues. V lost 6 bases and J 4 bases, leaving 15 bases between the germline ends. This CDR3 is CSAPDNSPYGYTF. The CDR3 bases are TGCAGTGCCCCGGACAATTCCCCCTATGGCTACACCTTC.

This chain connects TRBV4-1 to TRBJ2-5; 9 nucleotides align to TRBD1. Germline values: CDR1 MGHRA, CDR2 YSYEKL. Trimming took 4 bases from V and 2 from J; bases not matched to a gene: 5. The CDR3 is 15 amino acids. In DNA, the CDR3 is TGCGCCAGCAGCCTACTACAGGGGGCTCAAGAGACCCAGTACTTC. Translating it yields CASSLLQGAQETQYF.

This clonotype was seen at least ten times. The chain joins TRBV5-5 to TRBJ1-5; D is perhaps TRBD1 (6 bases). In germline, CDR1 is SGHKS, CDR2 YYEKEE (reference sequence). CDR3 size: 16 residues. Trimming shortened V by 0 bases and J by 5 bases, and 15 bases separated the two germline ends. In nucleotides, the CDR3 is TGTGCCAGCAGCTTGGCCACGGGGGCCGCGGATCAGCCCCAGCATTTT. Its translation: CASSLATGAADQPQHF.

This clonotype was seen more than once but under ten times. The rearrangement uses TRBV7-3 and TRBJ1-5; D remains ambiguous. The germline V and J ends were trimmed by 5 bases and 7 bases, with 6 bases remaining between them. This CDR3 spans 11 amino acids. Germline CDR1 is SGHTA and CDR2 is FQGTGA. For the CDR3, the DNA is TGTGCCAGCAGCCCGGGACAGCCCCAGCATTTT. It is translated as CASSPGQPQHF. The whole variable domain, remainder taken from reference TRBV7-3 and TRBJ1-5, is GAGVSQTPSNKVTEKGKYVELRCDPISGHTALYWYRQSLGQGPEFLIYFQGTGAADDSGLPNDRFFAVRPEGSVSTLKIQRTERGDSAVYLCASSPGQPQHFGDGTRLSIL.

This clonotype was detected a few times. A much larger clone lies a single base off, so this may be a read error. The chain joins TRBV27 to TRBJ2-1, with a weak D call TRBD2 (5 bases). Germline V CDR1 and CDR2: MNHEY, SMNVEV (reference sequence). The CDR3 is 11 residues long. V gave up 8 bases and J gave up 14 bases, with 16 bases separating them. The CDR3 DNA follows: TGTGCCAGCGGTTGGAGGAGGCCCGAGTTCTTC. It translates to CASGWRRPEFF.

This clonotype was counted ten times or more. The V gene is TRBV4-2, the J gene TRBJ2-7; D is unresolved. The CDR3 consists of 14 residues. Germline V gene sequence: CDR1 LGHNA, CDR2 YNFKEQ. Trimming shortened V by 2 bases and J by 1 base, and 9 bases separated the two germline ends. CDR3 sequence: CASSQRVDSYEQYF. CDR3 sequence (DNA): TGTGCCAGCAGCCAAAGAGTGGATTCCTACGAGCAGTACTTC.

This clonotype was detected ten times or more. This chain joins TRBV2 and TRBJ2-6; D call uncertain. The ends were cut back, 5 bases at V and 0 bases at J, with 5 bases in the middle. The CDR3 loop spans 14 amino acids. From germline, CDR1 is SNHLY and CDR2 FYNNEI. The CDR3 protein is CASSYASGANVLTF. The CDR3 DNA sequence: TGTGCCAGCAGTTACGCCTCTGGGGCCAACGTCCTGACTTTC.

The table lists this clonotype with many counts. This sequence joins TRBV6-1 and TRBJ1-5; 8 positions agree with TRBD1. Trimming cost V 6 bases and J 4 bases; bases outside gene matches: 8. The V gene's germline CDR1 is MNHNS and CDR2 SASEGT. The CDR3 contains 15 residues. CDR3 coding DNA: TGTGCCAGCAGCACTTTTCGGGACAGGAATCAGCCCCAGCATTTT. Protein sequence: CASSTFRDRNQPQHF.

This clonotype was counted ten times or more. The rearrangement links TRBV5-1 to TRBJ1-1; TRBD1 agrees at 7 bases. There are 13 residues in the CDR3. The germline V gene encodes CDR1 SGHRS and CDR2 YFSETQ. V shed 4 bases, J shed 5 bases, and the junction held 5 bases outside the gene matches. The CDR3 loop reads CASSQTGPTEAFF. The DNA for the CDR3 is TGCGCCAGCAGCCAGACAGGGCCTACTGAAGCTTTCTTT. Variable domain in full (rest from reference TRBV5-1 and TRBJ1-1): KAGVTQTPRYLIKTRGQQVTLSCSPISGHRSVSWYQQTPGQGLQFLFEYFSETQRNKGNFPGRFSGRQFSNSRSEMNVSTLELGDSALYLCASSQTGPTEAFFGQGTRLTVV.

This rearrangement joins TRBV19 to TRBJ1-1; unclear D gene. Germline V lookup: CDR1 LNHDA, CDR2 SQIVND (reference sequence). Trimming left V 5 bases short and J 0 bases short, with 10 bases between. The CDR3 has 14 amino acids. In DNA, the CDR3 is TGTGCCAGTAGTCTGACAACTATGAACACTGAAGCTTTCTTT. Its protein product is CASSLTTMNTEAFF.

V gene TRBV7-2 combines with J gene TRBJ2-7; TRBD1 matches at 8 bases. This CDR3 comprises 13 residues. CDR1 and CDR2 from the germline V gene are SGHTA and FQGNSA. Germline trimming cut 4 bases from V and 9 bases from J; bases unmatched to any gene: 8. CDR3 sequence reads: CASSSYDRGRQYF. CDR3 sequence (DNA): TGTGCCAGCAGCTCTTACGACAGGGGAAGGCAGTACTTC.

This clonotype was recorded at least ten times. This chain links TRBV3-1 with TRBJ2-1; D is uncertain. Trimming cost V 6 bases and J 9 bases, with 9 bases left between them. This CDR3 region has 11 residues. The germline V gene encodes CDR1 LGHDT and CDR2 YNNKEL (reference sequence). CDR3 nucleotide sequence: TGTGCCAGCAGATCGTCCGCTGAGCAGTTCTTC. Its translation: CASRSSAEQFF.

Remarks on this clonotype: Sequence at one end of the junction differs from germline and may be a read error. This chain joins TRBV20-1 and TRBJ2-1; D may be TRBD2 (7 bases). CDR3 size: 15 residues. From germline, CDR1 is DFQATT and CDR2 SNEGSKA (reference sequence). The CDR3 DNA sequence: TGCAGTGCTAGAGTAGGGGGAGGGTTCTACAGTGAGCAGTTCTTC. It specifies CSARVGGGFYSEQFF.

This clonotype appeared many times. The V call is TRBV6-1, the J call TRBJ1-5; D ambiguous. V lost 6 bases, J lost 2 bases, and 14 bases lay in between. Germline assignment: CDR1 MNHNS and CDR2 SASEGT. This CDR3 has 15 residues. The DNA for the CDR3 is TGTGCCAGCAGCCCCGGGCCATTAGGCAATCAGCCCCAGCATTTT. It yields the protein CASSPGPLGNQPQHF.

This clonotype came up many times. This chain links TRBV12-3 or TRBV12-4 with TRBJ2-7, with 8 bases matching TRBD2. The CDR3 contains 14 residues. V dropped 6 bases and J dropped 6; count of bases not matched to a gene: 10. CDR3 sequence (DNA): TGTGCCAGCAGCCCACCCGGGGGGGAGCGCGAGCAGTACTTC. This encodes CASSPPGGEREQYF.

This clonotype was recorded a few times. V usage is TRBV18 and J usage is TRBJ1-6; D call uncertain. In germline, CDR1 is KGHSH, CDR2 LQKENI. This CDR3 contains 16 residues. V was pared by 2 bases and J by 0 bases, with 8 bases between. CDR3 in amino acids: CASSPSQSSYNSPLHF. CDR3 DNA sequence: TGTGCCAGCTCACCATCACAGAGCTCCTATAATTCACCCCTCCACTTT.

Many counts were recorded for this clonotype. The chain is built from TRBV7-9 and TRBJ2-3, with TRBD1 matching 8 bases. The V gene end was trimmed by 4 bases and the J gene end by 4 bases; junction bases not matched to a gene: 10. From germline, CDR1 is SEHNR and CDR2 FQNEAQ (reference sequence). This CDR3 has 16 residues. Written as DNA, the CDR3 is TGTGCCAGCAGCTGGCAGGGGGCGGCGGGGTCAGATACGCAGTATTTT. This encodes CASSWQGAAGSDTQYF.

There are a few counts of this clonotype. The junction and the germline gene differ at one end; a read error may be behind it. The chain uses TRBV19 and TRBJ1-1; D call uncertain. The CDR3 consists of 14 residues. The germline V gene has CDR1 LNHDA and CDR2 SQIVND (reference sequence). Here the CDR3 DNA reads TGTGCCAGTAGTATAGGGCTCGCGGCCACTGAAACTTTCTTT. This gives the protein CASSIGLAATETFF.

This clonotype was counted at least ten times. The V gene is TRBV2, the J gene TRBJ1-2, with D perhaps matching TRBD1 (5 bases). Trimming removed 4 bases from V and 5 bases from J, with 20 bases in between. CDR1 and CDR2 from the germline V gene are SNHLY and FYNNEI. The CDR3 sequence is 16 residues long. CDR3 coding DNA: TGTGCCAGCAGTGGCTCTTATCTCGGGGCCTATTATGGCTACACCTTC. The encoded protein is CASSGSYLGAYYGYTF.

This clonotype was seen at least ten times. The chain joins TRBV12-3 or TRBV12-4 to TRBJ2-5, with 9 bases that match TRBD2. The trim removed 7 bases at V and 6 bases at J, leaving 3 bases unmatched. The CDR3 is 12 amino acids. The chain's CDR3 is CASTAGGQTQYF. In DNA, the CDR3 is TGTGCCAGCACGGCGGGAGGGCAGACCCAGTACTTC.

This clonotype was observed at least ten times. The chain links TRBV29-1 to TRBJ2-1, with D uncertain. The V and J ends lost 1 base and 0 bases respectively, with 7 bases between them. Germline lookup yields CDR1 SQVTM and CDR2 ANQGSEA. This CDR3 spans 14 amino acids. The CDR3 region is CSVEGARSYNEQFF. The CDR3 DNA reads TGCAGCGTTGAAGGGGCTCGCTCCTACAATGAGCAGTTCTTC.

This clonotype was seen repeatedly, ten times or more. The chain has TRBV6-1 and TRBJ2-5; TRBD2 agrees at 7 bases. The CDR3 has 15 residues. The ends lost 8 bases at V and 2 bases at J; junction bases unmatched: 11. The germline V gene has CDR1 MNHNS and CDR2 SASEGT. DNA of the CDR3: TGTGCCAGCGCCCCGTTGGGGGGGTTACAAGAGACCCAGTACTTC. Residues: CASAPLGGLQETQYF.

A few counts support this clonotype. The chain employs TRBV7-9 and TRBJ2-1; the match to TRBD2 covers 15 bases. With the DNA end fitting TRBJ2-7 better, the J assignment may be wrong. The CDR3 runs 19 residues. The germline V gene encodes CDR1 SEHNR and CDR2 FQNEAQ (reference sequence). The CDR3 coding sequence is TGTGCCAGCACCCACCCTGAAGGGACTAGCGGGGGGTCCTACAATGAGCAGTACTTC. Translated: CASTHPEGTSGGSYNEQYF.

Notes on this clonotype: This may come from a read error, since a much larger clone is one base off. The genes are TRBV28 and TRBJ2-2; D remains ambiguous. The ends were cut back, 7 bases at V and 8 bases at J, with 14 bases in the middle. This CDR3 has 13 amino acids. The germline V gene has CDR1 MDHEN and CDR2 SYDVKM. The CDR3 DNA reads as TGTGCCAGCATTTCTCGCTCCGGAGGGGAGCTGTTTTTT. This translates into CASISRSGGELFF. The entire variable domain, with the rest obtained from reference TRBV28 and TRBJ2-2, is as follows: DVKVTQSSRYLVKRTGEKVFLECVQDMDHENMFWYRQDPGLGLRLIYFSYDVKMKEKGDIPEGYSVSREKKERFSLILESASTNQTSMYLCASISRSGGELFFGEGSRLTVL.

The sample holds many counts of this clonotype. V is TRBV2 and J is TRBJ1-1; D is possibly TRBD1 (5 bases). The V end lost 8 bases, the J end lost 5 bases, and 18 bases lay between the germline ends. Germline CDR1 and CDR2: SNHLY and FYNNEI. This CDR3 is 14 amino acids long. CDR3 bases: TGTGCCAGCTATCGTGGACAAATTATTACTGAAGCTTTCTTT. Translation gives CASYRGQIITEAFF.